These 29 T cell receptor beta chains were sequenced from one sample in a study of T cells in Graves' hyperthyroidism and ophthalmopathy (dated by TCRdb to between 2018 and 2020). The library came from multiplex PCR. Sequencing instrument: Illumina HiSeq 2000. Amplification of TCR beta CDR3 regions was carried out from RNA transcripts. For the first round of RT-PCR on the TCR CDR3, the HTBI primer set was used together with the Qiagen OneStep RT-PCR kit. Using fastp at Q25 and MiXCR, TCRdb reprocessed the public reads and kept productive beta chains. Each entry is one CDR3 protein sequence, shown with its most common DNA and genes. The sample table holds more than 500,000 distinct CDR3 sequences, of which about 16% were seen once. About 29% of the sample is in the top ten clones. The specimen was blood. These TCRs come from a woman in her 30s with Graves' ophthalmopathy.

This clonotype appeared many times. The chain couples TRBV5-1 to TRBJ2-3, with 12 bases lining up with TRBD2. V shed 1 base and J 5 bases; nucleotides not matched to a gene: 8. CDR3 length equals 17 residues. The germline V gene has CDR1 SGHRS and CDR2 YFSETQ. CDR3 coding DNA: TGCGCCAGCAGCTTGTGGGCTAGCGGGAGGGCCGAAGATACGCAGTATTTT. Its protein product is CASSLWASGRAEDTQYF.

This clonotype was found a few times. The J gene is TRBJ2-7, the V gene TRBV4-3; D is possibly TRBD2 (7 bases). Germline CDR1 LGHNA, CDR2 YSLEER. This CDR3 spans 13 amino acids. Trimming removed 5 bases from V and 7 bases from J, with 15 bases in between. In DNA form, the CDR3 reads TGCGCCAGCAGCTCTTCGGGGGGCTGGGAGCAGTACTTC. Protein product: CASSSSGGWEQYF.

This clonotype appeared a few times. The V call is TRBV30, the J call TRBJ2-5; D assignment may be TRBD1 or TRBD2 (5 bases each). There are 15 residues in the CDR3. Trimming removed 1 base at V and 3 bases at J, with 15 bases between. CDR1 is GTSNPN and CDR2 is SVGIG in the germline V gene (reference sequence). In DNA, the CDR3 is TGTGCCTGGAGTGAAGGGACCCTTCCTGAAGAGACCCAGTACTTC. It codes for CAWSEGTLPEETQYF.

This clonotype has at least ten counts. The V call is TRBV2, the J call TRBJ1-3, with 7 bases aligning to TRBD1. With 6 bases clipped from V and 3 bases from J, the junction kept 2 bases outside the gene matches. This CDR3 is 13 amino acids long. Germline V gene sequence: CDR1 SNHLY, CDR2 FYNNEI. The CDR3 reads CASRAGGGNTIYF. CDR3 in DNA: TGTGCCAGCAGAGCAGGGGGTGGAAACACCATATATTTT.

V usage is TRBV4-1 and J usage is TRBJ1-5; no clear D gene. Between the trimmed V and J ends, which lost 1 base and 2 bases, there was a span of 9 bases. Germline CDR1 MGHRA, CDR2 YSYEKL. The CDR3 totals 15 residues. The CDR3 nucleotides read TGCGCCAGCAGCCAAGTGGTCGCAGGCAATCAGCCCCAGCATTTT. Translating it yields CASSQVVAGNQPQHF.

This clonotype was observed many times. This chain's CDR3 is CATRAGGTSVKEQYF. The CDR3 bases are TGTGCCACTCGGGCGGGGGGGACTAGCGTTAAAGAGCAGTACTTC. This chain links TRBV28 with TRBJ2-7; 10 nucleotides match TRBD2. The CDR3 spans 15 residues. Losses at the gene ends were 10 bases for V and 7 bases for J; bases not matched to a gene: 16. Germline CDR1 MDHEN, CDR2 SYDVKM.

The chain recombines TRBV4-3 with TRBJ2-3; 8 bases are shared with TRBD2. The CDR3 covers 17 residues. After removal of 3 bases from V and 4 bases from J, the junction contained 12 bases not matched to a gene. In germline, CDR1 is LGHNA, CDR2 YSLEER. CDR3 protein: CASSQRLSGTPADTQYF. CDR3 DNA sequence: TGCGCCAGCAGCCAGAGACTTAGCGGGACTCCGGCAGATACGCAGTATTTT.

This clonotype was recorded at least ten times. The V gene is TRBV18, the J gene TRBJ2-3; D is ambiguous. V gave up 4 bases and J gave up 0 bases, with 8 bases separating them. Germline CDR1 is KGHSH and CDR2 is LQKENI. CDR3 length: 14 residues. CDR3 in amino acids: CASSQATSTDTQYF. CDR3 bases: TGTGCCAGCTCACAAGCCACTAGCACAGATACGCAGTATTTT.

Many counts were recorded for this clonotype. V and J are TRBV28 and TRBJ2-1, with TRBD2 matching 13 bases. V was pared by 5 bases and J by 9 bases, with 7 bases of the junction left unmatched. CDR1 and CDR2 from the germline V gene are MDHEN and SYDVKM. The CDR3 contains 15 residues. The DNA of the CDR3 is TGTGCCAGCAGTGGGACTAGCGGGACCAGGGGTGAGCAGTTCTTC. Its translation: CASSGTSGTRGEQFF. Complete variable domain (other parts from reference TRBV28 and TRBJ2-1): DVKVTQSSRYLVKRTGEKVFLECVQDMDHENMFWYRQDPGLGLRLIYFSYDVKMKEKGDIPEGYSVSREKKERFSLILESASTNQTSMYLCASSGTSGTRGEQFFGPGTRLTVL.

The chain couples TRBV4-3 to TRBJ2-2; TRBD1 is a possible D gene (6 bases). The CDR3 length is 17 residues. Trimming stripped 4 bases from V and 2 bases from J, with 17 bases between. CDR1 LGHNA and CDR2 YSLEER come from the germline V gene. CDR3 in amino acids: CASSLEPPGQNTGELFF. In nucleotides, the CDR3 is TGCGCCAGCAGCCTCGAACCCCCGGGACAAAACACCGGGGAGCTGTTTTTT.

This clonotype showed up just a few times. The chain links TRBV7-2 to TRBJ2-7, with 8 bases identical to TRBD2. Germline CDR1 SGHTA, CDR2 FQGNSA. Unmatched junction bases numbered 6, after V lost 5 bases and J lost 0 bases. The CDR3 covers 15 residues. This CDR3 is CASSRSGSLSYEQYF. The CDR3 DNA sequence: TGTGCCAGCAGCAGGAGCGGGAGCCTCTCCTACGAGCAGTACTTC.

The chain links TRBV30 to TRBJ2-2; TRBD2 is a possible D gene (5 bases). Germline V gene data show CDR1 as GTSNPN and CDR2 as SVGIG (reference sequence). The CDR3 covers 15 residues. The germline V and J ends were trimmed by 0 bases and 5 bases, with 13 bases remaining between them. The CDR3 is CAWSVLVGGTGELFF. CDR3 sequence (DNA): TGTGCCTGGAGTGTACTAGTCGGCGGGACCGGGGAGCTGTTTTTT.

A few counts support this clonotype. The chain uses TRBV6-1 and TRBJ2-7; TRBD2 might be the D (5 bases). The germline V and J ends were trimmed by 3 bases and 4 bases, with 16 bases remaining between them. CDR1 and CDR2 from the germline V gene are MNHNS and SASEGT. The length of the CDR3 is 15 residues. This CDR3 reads CASSDIVRVRYEQYF. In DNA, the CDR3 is TGTGCCAGCAGTGACATTGTGAGGGTCCGATACGAGCAGTACTTC.

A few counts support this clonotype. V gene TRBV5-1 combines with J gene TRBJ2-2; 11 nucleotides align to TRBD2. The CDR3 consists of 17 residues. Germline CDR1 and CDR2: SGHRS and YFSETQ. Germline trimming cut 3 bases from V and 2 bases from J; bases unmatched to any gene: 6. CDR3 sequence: CASSSLGTSGNTGELFF. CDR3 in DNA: TGCGCCAGCAGCTCACTGGGGACTAGCGGAAACACCGGGGAGCTGTTTTTT.

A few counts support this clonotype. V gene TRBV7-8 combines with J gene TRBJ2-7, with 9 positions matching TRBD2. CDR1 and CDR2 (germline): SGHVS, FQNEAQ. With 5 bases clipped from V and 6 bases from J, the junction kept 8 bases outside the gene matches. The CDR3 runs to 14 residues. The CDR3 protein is CASSPGTSIAEQYF. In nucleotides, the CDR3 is TGTGCCAGCAGCCCCGGGACTAGCATTGCCGAGCAGTACTTC.

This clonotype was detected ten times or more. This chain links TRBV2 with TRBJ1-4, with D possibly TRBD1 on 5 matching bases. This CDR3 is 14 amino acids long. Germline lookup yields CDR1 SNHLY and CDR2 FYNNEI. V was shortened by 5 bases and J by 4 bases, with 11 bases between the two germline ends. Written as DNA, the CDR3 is TGTGCCAGCAGTAGACAGACCTTTAATGAAAAACTGTTTTTT. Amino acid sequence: CASSRQTFNEKLFF.

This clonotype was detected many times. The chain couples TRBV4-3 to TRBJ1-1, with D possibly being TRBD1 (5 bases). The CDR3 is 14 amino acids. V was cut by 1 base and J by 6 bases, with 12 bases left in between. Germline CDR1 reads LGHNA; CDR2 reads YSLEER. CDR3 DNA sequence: TGCGCCAGCAGCCAAGGGCCCGGGGACGCTGAAGCTTTCTTT. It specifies CASSQGPGDAEAFF.

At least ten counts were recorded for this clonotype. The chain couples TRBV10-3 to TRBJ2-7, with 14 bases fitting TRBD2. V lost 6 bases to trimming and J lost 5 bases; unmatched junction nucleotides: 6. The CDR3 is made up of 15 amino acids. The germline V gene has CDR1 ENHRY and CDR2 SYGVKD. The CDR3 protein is CAISVTSGRADEQYF. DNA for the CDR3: TGTGCCATCAGCGTGACTAGCGGGAGGGCCGACGAGCAGTACTTC.

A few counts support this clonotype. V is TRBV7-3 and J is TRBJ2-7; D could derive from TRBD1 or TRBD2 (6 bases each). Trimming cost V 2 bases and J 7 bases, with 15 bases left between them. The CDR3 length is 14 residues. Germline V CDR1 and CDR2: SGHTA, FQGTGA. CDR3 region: CASSLSGGLGEQYF. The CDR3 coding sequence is TGTGCCAGCAGCTTATCTGGGGGGCTGGGGGAGCAGTACTTC.

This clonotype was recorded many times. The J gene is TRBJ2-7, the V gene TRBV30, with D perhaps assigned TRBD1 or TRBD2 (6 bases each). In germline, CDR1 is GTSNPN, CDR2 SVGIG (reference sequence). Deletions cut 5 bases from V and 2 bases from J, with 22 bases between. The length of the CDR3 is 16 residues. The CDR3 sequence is CAWATWGDTLAYEQYF. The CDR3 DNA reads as TGTGCCTGGGCTACCTGGGGGGACACCCTCGCCTACGAGCAGTACTTC. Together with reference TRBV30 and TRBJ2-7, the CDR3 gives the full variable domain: SQTIHQWPATLVQPVGSPLSLECTVEGTSNPNLYWYRQAAGRGLQLLFYSVGIGQISSEVPQNLSASRPQDRQFILSSKKLLLSDSGFYLCAWATWGDTLAYEQYFGPGTRLTVT.

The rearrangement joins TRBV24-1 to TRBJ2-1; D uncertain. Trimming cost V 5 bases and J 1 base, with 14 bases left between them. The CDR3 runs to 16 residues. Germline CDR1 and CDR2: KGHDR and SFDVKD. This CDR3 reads CATSAGRGISYNEQFF. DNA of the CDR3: TGTGCCACCAGTGCCGGCCGTGGGATTTCCTACAATGAGCAGTTCTTC.

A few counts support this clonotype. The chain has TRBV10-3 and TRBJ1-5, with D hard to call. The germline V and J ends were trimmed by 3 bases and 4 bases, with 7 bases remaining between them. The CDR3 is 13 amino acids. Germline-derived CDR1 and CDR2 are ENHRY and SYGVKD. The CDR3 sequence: CAISDHTNQPQHF. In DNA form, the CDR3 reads TGTGCCATCAGTGACCACACTAATCAGCCCCAGCATTTT.

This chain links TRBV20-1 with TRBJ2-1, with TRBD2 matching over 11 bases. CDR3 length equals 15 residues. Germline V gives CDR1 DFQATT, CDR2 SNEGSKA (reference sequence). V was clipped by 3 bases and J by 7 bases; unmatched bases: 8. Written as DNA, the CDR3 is TGCAGTGCTAGGGCTAGCGGGAGGTGGGATAATGAGCAGTTCTTC. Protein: CSARASGRWDNEQFF.

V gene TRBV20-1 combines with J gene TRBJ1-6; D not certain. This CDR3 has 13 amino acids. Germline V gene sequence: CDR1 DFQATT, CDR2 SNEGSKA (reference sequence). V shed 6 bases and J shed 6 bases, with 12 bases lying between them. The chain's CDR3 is CSASVLGNSPLHF. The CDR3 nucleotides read TGCAGTGCAAGTGTGTTGGGTAATTCACCCCTCCACTTT.

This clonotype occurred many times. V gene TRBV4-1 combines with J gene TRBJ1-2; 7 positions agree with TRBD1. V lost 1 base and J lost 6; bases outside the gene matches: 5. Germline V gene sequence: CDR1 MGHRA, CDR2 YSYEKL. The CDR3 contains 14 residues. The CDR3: CASSQVEGADGYTF. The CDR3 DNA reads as TGCGCCAGCAGCCAAGTCGAGGGGGCAGATGGCTACACCTTC.

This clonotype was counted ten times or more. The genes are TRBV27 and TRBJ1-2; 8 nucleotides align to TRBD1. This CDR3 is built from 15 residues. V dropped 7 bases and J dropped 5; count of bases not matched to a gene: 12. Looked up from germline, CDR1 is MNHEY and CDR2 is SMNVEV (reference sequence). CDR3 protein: CASTPRQGRGYGYTF. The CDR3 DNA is TGTGCCAGCACCCCTCGACAGGGGCGAGGGTATGGCTACACCTTC.

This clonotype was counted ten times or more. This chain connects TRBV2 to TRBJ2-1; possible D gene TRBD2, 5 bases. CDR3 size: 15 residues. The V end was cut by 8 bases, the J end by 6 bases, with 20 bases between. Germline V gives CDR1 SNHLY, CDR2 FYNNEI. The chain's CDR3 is CASSTPRTYPNEQFF. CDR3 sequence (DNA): TGTGCCAGCTCCACACCCAGGACTTACCCCAATGAGCAGTTCTTC.

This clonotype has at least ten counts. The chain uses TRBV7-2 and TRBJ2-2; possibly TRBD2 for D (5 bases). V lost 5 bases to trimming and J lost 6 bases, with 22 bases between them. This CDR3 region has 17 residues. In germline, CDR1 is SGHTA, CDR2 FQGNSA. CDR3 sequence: CASSLSPLAAESGELFF. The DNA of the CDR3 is TGTGCCAGCAGCCTATCCCCTCTAGCTGCCGAATCCGGGGAGCTGTTTTTT. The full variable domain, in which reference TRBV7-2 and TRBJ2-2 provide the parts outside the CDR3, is GAGVSQSPSNKVTEKGKDVELRCDPISGHTALYWYRQSLGQGLEFLIYFQGNSAPDKSGLPSDRFSAERTGGSVSTLTIQRTQQEDSAVYLCASSLSPLAAESGELFFGEGSRLTVL.

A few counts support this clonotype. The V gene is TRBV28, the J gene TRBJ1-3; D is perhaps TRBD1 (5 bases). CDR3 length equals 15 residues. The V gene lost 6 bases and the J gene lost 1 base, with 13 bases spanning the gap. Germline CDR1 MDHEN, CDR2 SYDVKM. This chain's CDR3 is CASSHDRSSGNTIYF. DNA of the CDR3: TGTGCCAGCAGCCATGACAGATCGTCTGGAAACACCATATATTTT.